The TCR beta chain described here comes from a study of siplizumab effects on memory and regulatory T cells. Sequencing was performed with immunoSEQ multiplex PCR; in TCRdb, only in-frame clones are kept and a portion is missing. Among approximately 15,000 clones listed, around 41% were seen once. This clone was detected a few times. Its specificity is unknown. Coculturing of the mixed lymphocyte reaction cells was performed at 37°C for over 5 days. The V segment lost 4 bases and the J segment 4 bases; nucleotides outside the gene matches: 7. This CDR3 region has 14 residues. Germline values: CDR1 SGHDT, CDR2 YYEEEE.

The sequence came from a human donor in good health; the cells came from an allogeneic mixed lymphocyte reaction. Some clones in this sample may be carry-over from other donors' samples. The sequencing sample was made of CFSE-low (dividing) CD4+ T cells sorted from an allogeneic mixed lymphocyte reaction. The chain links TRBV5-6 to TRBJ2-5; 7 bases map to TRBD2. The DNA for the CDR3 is TGTGCCAGCAGCCATGGACTAGAGGCAGAGACCCAGTACTTC. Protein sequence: CASSHGLEAETQYF.